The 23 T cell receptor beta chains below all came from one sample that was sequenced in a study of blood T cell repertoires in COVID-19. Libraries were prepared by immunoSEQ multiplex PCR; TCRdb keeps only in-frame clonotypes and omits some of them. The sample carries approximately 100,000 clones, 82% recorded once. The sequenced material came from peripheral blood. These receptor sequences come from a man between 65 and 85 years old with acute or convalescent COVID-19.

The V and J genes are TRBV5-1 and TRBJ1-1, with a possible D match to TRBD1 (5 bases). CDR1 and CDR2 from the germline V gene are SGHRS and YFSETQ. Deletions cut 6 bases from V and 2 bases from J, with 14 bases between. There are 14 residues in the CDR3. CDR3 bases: TGCGCCAGCATAAGGGGCCTGGATAACACTGAAGCTTTCTTT. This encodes CASIRGLDNTEAFF.

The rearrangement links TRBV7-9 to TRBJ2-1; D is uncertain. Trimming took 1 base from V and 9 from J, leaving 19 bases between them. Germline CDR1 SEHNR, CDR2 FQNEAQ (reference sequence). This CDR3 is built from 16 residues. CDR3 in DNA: TGTGCCAGCAGCTTAGTCTGGGCCCCCAGGTACGTTGAGCAGTTCTTC. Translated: CASSLVWAPRYVEQFF. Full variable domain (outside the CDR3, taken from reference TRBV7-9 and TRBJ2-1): DTGVSQNPRHKITKRGQNVTFRCDPISEHNRLYWYRQTLGQGPEFLTYFQNEAQLEKSRLLSDRFSAERPKGSFSTLEIQRTEQGDSAMYLCASSLVWAPRYVEQFFGPGTRLTVL.

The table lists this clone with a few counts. The CDR3 DNA reads TGTGCCAGCAGCCATATACAGGGTATCTACGTCGAGGCGCAGTACTTC. This codes for CASSHIQGIYVEAQYF. The V gene is TRBV21-1, the J gene TRBJ2-7; TRBD1 is the table's D call and was not checked against the DNA. TRBV21-1 is noted as a pseudogene. The CDR3 contains 16 residues.

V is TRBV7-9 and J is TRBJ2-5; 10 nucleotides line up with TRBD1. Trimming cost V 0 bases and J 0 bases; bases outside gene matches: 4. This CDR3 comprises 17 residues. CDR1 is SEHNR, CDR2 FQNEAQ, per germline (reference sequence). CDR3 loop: CASSLARGQGYQETQYF. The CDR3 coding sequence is TGTGCCAGCAGCTTAGCGAGGGGACAGGGGTACCAAGAGACCCAGTACTTC.

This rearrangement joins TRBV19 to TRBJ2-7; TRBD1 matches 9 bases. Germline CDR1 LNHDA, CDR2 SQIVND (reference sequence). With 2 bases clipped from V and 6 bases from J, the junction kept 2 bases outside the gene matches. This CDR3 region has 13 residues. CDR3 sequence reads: CASSIMGQGEQYF. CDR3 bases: TGTGCCAGTAGTATAATGGGACAGGGCGAGCAGTACTTC.

The CDR3 spells CASSSRQGLYYGYTF. Written as DNA, the CDR3 is TGTGCCAGCAGCTCCAGACAGGGTCTTTACTATGGCTACACCTTC. The chain has TRBV7-3 and TRBJ1-2; 7 bases fit TRBD1. Germline CDR1 SGHTA, CDR2 FQGTGA. V shed 4 bases and J 3 bases; nucleotides not matched to a gene: 8. The CDR3 loop spans 15 amino acids.

CDR3 nucleotides: TGTGCCAGCAGCCAAGGGTCAGGGCGGCAGCCCCAGCATTTT. This translates into CASSQGSGRQPQHF. The chain is built from TRBV16 and TRBJ1-5; TRBD1 might be the D (5 bases). Germline V CDR1 and CDR2: KGHSY, FQNENV. The CDR3 is 14 amino acids. Between the trimmed V and J ends, which lost 2 bases and 7 bases, there was a span of 12 bases.

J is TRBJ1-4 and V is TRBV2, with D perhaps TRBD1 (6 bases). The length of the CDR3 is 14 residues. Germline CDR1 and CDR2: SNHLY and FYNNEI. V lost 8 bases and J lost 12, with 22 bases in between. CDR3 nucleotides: TGTGCCAGCGAGATAACGAGGCAGGGGTTGGAACTGTTTTTT. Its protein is CASEITRQGLELFF.

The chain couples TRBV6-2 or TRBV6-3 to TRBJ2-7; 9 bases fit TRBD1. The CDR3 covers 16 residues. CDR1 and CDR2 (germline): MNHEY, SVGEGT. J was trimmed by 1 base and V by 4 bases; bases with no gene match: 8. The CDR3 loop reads CASSSPGGTGSYEQYF. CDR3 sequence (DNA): TGTGCCAGCAGTTCGCCCGGTGGGACAGGGTCCTACGAGCAGTACTTC.

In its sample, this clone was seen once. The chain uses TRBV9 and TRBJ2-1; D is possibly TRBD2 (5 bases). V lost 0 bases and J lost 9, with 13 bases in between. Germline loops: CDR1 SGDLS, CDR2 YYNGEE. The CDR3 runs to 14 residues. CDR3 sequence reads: CASSVEPGKGEQFF. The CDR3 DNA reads TGTGCCAGCAGCGTAGAACCCGGGAAGGGTGAGCAGTTCTTC. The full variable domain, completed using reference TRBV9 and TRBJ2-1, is DSGVTQTPKHLITATGQRVTLRCSPRSGDLSVYWYQQSLDQGLQFLIQYYNGEERAKGNILERFSAQQFPDLHSELNLSSLELGDSALYFCASSVEPGKGEQFFGPGTRLTVL.

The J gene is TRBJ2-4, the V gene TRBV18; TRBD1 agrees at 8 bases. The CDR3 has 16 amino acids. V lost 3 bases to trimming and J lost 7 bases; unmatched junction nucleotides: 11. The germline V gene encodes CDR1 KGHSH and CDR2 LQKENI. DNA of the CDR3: TGTGCCAGCTCACCGGAGAGGCAGGGGGCTTGGAACATTCAGTACTTC. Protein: CASSPERQGAWNIQYF.

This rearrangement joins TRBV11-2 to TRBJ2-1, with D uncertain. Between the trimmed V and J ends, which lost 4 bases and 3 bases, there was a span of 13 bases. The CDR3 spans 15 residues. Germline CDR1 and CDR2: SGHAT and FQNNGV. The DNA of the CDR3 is TGTGCCAGCAGCTCCTCACCATCGGTCTACAATGAGCAGTTCTTC. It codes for CASSSSPSVYNEQFF.

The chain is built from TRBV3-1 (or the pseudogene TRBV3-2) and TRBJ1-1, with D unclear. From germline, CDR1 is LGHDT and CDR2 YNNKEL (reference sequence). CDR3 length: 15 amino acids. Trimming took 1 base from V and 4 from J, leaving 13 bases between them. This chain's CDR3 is CASSQGGRGFTEAFF. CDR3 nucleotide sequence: TGTGCCAGCAGCCAAGGGGGTCGGGGTTTCACTGAAGCTTTCTTT.

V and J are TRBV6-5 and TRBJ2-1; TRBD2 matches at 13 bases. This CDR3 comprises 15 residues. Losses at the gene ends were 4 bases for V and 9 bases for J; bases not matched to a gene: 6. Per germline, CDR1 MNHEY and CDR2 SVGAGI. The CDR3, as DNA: TGTGCCAGCAGTTCCACTAGCGGGAGGGCCAGTGAGCAGTTCTTC. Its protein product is CASSSTSGRASEQFF.

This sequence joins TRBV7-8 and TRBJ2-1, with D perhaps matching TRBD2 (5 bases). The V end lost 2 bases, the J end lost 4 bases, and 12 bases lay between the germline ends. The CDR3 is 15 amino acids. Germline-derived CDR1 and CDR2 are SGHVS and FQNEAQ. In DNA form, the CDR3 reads TGTGCCAGCAGCTTAAGCGGAGCTAGATACAATGAGCAGTTCTTC. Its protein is CASSLSGARYNEQFF.

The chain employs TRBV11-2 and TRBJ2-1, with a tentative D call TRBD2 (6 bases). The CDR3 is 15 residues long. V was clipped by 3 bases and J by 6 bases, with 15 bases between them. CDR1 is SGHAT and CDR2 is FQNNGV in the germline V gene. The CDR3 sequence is CASSFESLGGNEQFF. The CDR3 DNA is TGTGCCAGCAGCTTCGAAAGCCTGGGGGGCAATGAGCAGTTCTTC.

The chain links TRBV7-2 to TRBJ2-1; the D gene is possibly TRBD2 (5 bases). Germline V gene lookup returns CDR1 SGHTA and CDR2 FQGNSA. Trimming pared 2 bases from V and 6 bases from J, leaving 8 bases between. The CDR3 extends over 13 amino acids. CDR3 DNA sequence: TGTGCCAGCAGCTTAACACGGGGCAATGAGCAGTTCTTC. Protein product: CASSLTRGNEQFF.

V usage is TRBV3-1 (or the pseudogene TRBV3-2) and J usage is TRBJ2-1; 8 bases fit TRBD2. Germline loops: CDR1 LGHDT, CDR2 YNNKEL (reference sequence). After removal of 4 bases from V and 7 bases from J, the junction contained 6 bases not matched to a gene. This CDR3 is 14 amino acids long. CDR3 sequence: CASSPPGTRNEQFF. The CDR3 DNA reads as TGTGCCAGCAGCCCTCCCGGGACTAGGAATGAGCAGTTCTTC.

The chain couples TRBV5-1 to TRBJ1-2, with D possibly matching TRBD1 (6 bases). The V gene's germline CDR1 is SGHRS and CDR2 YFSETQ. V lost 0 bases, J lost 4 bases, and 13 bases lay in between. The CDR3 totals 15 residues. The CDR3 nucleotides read TGCGCCAGCAGCTTGGGGGCACAGGGAAGCTATGGCTACACCTTC. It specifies CASSLGAQGSYGYTF.

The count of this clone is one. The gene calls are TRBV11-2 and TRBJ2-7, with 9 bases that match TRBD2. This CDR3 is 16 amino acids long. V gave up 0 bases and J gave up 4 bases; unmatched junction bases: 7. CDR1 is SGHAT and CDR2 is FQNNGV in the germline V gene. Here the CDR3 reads CASSLDGASGEYEQYF. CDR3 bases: TGTGCCAGCAGCTTAGATGGAGCTAGCGGGGAGTACGAGCAGTACTTC. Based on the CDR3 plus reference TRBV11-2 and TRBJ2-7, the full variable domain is EAGVAQSPRYKIIEKRQSVAFWCNPISGHATLYWYQQILGQGPKLLIQFQNNGVVDDSQLPKDRFSAERLKGVDSTLKIQPAKLEDSAVYLCASSLDGASGEYEQYFGPGTRLTVT.

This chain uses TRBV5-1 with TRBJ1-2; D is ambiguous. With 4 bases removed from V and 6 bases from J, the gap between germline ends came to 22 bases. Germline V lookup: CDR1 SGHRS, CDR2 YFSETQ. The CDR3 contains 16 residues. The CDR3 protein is CASSPAGEATGDGYTF. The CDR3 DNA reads TGCGCCAGCAGCCCGGCCGGGGAGGCTACGGGCGATGGCTACACCTTC.

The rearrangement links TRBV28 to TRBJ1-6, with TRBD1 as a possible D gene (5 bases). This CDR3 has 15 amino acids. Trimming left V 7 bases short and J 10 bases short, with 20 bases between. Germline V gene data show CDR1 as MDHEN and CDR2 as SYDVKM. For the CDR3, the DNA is TGTGCCAGCACCCCCGGGGGAGGACCCGACTCACCCCTCCACTTT. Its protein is CASTPGGGPDSPLHF.

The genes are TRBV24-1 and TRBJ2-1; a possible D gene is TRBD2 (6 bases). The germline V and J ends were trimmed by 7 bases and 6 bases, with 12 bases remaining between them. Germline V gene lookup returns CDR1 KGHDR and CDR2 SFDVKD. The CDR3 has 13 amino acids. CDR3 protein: CATRGDSSNEQFF. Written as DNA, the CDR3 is TGTGCCACCAGAGGGGACTCTAGCAATGAGCAGTTCTTC.